This record looks at one T cell receptor beta chain sequence and its context. The antigen is not known. This record comes from a study of CD8+CD57+ T cells in acquired aplastic anemia. Whole-study context: DNA recovered from sorted CD4+ and CD8+ cells had a mean of approximately 3 ug. Whole-study results and caveats: Patients and controls had in common 25 to 30 CD8+ CDR3 sequences.

The authors sequenced patients whose flow cytometry had shown CD8+CD57+ cell expansion. Therapy had not been given to patients before blood sampling. According to the study, genomic DNA was the template for TCR beta VDJ and CDR3 profiling. One entry per CDR3 protein, called by TCRdb with MiXCR from the reads. The sample records 150,000 or so distinct CDR3 sequences, more than 45% being singletons. V was pared by 5 bases and J by 6 bases, with 2 bases of the junction left unmatched. CDR1 and CDR2 from the germline V gene are KGHSH and LQKENI. CDR3 length equals 13 residues. The sample consisted of sorted CD4+, CD8+, or CD8+CD57+ T cells (not recorded which) from PBMCs. This chain uses TRBV18 with TRBJ1-3; 9 nucleotides line up with TRBD1. This TCR was recovered from a human donor with aplastic anemia. The CDR3 coding sequence is TGTGCCAGCTCAGAACAGGGGGCAAACACCATATATTTT. It encodes CASSEQGANTIYF.